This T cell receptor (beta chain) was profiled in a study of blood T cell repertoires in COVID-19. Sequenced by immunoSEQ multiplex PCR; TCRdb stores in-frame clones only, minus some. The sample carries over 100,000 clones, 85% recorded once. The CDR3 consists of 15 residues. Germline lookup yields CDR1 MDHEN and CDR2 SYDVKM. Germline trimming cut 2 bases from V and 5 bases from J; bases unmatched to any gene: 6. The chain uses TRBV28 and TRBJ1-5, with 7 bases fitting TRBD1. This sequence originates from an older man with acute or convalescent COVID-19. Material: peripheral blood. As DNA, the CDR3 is TGTGCCAGCAGTTTAAGACAGGGAGTACATCAGCCCCAGCATTTT. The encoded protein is CASSLRQGVHQPQHF.